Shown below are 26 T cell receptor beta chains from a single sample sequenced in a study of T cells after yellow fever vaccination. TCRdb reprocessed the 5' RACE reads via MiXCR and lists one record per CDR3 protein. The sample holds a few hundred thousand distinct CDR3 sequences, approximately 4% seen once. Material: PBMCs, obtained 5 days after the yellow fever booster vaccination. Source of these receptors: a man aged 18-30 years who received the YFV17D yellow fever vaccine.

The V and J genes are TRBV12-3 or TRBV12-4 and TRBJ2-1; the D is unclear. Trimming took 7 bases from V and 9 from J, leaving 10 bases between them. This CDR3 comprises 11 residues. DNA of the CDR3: TGTGCCAGCAATTTTGGGCTTGAGCAGTTCTTC. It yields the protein CASNFGLEQFF.

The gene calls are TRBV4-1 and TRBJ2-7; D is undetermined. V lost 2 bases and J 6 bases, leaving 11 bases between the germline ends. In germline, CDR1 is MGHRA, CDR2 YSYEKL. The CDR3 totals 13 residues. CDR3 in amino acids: CASSQSSYTEQYV. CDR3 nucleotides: TGCGCCAGCAGCCAATCGTCCTACACCGAGCAGTACGTC.

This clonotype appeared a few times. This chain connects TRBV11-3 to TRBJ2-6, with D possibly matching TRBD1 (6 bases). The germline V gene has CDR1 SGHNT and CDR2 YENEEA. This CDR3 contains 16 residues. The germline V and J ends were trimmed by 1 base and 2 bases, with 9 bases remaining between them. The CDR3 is CASSLGAGAGANVLTF. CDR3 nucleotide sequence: TGTGCCAGCAGCTTAGGGGCAGGGGCTGGGGCCAACGTCCTGACTTTC.

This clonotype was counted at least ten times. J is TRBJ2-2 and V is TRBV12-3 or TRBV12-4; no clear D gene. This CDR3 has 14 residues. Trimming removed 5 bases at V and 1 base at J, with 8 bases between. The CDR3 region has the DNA TGTGCCAGCAGTCGCCAGCGGAACACCGGGGAGCTGTTTTTT. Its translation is CASSRQRNTGELFF.

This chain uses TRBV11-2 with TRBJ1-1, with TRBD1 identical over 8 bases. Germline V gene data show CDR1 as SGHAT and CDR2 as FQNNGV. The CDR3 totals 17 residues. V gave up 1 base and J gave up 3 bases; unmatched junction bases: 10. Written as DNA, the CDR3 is TGTGCCAGCAGCTTAGGGGGACAGGTAGGATGGGACACTGAAGCTTTCTTT. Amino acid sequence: CASSLGGQVGWDTEAFF.

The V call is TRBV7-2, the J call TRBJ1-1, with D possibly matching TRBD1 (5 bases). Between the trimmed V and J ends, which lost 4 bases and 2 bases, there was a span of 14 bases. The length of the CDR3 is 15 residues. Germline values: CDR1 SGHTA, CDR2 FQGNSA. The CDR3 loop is CASSSAPGGNTEAFF. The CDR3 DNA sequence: TGTGCCAGCAGCTCAGCGCCGGGGGGAAACACTGAAGCTTTCTTT.

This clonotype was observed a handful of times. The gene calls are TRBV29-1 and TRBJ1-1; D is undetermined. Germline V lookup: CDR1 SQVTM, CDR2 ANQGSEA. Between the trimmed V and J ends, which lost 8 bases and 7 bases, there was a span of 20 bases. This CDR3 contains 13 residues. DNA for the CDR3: TGCAGCCTCAAGCGATCTTTGGGTGGTGAAGCTTTCTTT. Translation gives CSLKRSLGGEAFF. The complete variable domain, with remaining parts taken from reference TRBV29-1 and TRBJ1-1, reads SAVISQKPSRDICQRGTSLTIQCQVDSQVTMMFWYRQQPGQSLTLIATANQGSEATYESGFVIDKFPISRPNLTFSTLTVSNMSPEDSSIYLCSLKRSLGGEAFFGQGTRLTVV.

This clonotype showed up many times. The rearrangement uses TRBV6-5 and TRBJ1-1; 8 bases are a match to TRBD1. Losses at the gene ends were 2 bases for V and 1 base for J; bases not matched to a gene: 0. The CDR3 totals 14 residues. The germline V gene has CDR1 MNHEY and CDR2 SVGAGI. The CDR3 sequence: CASSYGTGNTEAFF. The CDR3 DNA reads TGTGCCAGCAGTTACGGGACAGGGAACACTGAAGCTTTCTTT.

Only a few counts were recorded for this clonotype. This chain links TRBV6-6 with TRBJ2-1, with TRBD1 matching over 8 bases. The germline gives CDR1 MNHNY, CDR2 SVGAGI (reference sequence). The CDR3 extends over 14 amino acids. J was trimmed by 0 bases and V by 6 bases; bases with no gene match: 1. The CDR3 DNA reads TGTGCCAGCAGGACAGGGGCCTCCTACAATGAGCAGTTCTTC. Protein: CASRTGASYNEQFF.

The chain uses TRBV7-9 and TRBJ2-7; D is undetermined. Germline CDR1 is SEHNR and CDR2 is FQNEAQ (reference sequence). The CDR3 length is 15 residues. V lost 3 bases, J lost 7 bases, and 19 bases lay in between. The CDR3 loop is CASSFSPGRTGEQYV. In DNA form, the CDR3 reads TGTGCCAGCAGCTTTTCGCCCGGACGGACGGGTGAGCAGTACGTC.

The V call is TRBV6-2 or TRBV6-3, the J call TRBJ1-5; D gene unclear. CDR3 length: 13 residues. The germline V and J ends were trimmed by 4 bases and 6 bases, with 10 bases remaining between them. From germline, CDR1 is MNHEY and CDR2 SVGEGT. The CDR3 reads CASSSQVGQPQHF. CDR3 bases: TGTGCCAGCAGTTCCCAGGTGGGTCAGCCCCAGCATTTT.

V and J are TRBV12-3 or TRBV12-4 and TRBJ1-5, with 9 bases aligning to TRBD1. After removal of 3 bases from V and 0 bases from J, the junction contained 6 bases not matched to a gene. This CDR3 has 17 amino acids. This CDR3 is CASSFGTGRYSNQPQHF. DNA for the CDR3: TGTGCCAGCAGTTTCGGGACAGGGAGATATAGCAATCAGCCCCAGCATTTT.

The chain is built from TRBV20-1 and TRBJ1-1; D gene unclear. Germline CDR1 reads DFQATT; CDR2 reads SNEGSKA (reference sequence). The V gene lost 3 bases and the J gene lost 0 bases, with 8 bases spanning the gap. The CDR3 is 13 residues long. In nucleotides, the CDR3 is TGCAGTGCTAGGACCTTCGTGAACACTGAAGCTTTCTTT. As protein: CSARTFVNTEAFF.

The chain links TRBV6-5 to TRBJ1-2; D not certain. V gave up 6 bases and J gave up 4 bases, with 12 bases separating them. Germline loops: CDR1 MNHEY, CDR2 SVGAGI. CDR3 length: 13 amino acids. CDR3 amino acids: CASSLSVGYGYTF. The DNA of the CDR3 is TGTGCCAGCAGCCTCAGCGTAGGCTATGGCTACACCTTC.

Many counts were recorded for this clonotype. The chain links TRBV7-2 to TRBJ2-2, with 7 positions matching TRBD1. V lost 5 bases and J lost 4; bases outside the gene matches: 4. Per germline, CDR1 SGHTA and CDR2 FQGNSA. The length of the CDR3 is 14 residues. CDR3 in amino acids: CASSERQGTGELFF. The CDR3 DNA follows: TGTGCCAGCAGCGAAAGACAGGGCACCGGGGAGCTGTTTTTT.

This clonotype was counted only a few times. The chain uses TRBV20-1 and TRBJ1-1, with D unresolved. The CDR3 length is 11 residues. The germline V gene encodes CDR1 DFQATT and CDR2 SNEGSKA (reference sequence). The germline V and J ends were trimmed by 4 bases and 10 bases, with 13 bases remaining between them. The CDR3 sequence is CSATRTLPAFF. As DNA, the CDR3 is TGCAGTGCTACCCGGACTTTGCCAGCTTTCTTT.

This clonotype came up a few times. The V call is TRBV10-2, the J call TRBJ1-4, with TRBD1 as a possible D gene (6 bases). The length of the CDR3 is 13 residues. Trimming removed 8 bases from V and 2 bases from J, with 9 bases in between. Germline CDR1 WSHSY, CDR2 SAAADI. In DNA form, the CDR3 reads TGCGCCAGCCGCAGGGGTACTAATGAAAAACTGTTTTTT. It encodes CASRRGTNEKLFF.

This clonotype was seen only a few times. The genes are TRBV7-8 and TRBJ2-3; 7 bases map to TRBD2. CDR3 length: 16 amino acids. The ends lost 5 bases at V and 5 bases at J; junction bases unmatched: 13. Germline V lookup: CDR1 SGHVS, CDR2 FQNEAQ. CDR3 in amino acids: CASSGSWGGTGDTQYF. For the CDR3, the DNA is TGTGCCAGCAGCGGTAGTTGGGGGGGAACGGGAGATACGCAGTATTTT.

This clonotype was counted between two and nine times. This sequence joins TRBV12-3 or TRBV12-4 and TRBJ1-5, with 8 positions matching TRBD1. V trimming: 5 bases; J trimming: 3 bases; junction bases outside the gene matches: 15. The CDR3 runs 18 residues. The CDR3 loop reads CASSLVRRGLYTNQPQHF. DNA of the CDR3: TGTGCCAGCAGTCTAGTTCGCAGGGGGCTCTATACCAATCAGCCCCAGCATTTT.

The CDR3: CASSLAVGLSTEAFF. CDR3 coding DNA: TGTGCCAGCAGCCTTGCCGTGGGTTTAAGCACTGAAGCTTTCTTT. The chain combines TRBV7-2 with TRBJ1-1, with D uncertain. The CDR3 is made up of 15 amino acids. The V gene lost 5 bases and the J gene lost 4 bases, with 17 bases spanning the gap. Germline V lookup: CDR1 SGHTA, CDR2 FQGNSA.

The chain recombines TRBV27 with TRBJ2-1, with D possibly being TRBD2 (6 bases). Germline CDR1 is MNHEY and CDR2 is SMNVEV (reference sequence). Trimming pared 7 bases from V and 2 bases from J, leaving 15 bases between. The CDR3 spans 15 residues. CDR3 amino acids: CASNEPGGTYNEQFF. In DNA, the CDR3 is TGTGCCAGCAACGAGCCAGGAGGGACCTACAATGAGCAGTTCTTC.

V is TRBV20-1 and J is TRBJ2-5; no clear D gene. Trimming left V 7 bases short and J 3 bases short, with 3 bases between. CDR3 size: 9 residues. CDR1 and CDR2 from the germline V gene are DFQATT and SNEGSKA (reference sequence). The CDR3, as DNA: TGCAGTGTGGAAGAGACCCAGTACTTC. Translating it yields CSVEETQYF.

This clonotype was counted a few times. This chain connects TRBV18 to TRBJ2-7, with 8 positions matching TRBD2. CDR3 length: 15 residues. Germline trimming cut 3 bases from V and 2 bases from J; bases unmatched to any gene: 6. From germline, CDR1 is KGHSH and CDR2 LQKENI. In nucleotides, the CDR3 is TGTGCCAGCTCACCCGGGAGGGTGGGAACCTACGAGCAGTACTTC. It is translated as CASSPGRVGTYEQYF.

CDR3 in amino acids: CASSAGTSLYNEQFF. In DNA form, the CDR3 reads TGTGCCAGCAGCGCCGGGACTAGCCTCTACAATGAGCAGTTCTTC. This rearrangement joins TRBV9 to TRBJ2-1, with 9 bases lining up with TRBD2. V was pared by 3 bases and J by 3 bases, with 4 bases of the junction left unmatched. This CDR3 comprises 15 residues. Looked up from germline, CDR1 is SGDLS and CDR2 is YYNGEE.

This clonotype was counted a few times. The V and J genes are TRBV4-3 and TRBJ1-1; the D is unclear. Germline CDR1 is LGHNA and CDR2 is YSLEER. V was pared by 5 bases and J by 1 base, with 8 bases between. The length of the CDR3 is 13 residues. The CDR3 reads CASSENRNTEAFF. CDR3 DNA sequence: TGCGCCAGCAGCGAGAACAGGAACACTGAAGCTTTCTTT.

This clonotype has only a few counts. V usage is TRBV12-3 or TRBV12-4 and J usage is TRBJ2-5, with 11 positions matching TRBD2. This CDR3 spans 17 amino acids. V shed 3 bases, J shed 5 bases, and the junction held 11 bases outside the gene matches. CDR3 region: CASSFWASGGPYETQYF. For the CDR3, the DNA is TGTGCCAGCAGTTTCTGGGCTAGCGGGGGGCCTTACGAGACCCAGTACTTC.